This T cell receptor (beta chain) was found in a study of CD8+CD57+ T cells in acquired aplastic anemia. This clonotype was picked up a small number of times. Individuals selected for sequencing had exhibited CD8+CD57+ cell expansion on flow cytometry. According to the study, genomic DNA was the template for TCR beta VDJ and CDR3 profiling. TCRdb analysed the reads with MiXCR anew, one entry per CDR3 protein. The table records around 130,000 distinct CDR3 sequences, over 55% of them present only once. Material: sorted CD4+, CD8+, or CD8+CD57+ T cells (not recorded which) from PBMCs. The TCR comes from a human donor with aplastic anemia.

The DNA of the CDR3 is TGCAGCGTTGTGGGCTCCTGGCAGTTCTTC. This translates into CSVVGSWQFF. The rearrangement links TRBV29-1 to TRBJ2-1; D uncertain. CDR1 and CDR2 (germline): SQVTM, ANQGSEA. V was pared by 4 bases and J by 12 bases, with 10 bases between. This CDR3 region has 10 residues.